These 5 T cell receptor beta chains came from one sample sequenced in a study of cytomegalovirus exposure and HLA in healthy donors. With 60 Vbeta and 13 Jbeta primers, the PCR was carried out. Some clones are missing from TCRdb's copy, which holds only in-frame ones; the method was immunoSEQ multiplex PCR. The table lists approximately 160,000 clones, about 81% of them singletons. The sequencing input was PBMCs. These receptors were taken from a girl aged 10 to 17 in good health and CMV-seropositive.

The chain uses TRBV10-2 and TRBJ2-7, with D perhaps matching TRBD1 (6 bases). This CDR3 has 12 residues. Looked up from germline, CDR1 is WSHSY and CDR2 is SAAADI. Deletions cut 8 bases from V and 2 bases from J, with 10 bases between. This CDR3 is CASRRGTYEQYF. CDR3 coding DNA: TGCGCCAGCCGCAGGGGCACCTACGAGCAGTACTTC.

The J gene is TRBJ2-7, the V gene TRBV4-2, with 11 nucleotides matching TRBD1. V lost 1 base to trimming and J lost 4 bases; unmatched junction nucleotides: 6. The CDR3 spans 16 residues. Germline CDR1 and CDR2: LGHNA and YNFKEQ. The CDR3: CASSQVVGTGGYEQYF. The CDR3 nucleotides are TGTGCCAGCAGCCAAGTGGTGGGGACAGGGGGTTACGAGCAGTACTTC.

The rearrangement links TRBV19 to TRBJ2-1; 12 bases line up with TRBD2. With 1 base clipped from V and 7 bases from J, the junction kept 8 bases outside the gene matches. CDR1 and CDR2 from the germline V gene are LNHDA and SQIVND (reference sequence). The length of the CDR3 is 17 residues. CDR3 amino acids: CASSIGTSGVVGNEQFF. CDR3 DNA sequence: TGTGCCAGTAGTATAGGGACTAGCGGGGTGGTAGGTAATGAGCAGTTCTTC.

CDR3 sequence: CASSYSGTGSYEQYF. The CDR3, as DNA: TGTGCCAGCAGTTATTCCGGGACAGGTTCCTACGAGCAGTACTTC. V gene TRBV27 combines with J gene TRBJ2-7; TRBD1 agrees at 8 bases. J lost 1 base, V lost 4 bases, and 6 bases had no gene match. The CDR3 totals 15 residues. Germline loops: CDR1 MNHEY, CDR2 SMNVEV (reference sequence).

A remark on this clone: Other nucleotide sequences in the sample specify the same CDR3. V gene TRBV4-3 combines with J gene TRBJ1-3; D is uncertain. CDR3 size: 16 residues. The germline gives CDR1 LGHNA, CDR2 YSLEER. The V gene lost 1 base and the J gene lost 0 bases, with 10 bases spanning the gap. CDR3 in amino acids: CASSQASRLSGNTIYF. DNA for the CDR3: TGCGCCAGCAGCCAAGCGTCCAGGCTCTCTGGAAACACCATATATTTT.